The 14 T cell receptor beta chains presented below share a single source sample, sequenced in a study of blood T cell repertoires in COVID-19. The protocol was immunoSEQ multiplex PCR, while the TCRdb copy is restricted to in-frame clones and leaves out a portion. The sample contains roughly 200,000 clones, around 86% of which appear only once. The sequencing input was PBMCs or T cells enriched from blood (not recorded which). Receptor source: a man aged 25 to 40 in a cohort exposed to, infected with or recovered from COVID-19 (not recorded which).

The J gene is TRBJ2-1, the V gene TRBV19, with D maybe TRBD2 (6 bases). Germline CDR1 is LNHDA and CDR2 is SQIVND (reference sequence). The CDR3 totals 15 residues. V was pared by 5 bases and J by 0 bases, with 11 bases between. The chain's CDR3 is CASSFADYSYNEQFF. In DNA form, the CDR3 reads TGTGCCAGTAGTTTTGCGGACTACTCCTACAATGAGCAGTTCTTC.

J is TRBJ2-2 and V is TRBV7-2; 14 nucleotides agree with TRBD2. Germline values: CDR1 SGHTA, CDR2 FQGNSA. This CDR3 region has 21 residues. The V and J ends lost 0 bases and 4 bases, in that order; junction bases with no gene match: 13. The CDR3 DNA is TGTGCCAGCAGCTTAGCTTGGCAGACGGGACTAGCGGGAGTGGCCACCGGGGAGCTGTTTTTT. It yields the protein CASSLAWQTGLAGVATGELFF.

The chain is built from TRBV7-2 and TRBJ2-2; 9 nucleotides line up with TRBD1. The germline CDR1 and CDR2 sequences are SGHTA and FQGNSA. V shed 4 bases, J shed 7 bases, and the junction held 7 bases outside the gene matches. The CDR3 length is 15 residues. CDR3 coding DNA: TGTGCCAGCAGCTCCGGGACAGGGTATCACGGGGAGCTGTTTTTT. This translates into CASSSGTGYHGELFF.

The gene calls are TRBV7-8 and TRBJ2-5; 9 bases align to TRBD1. Germline V gives CDR1 SGHVS, CDR2 FQNEAQ. J gave up 1 base and V 2 bases, and 8 bases lay outside the gene matches. The CDR3 sequence is 17 residues long. CDR3 sequence (DNA): TGTGCCAGCAGCTTAATAGGGACAGGGCTAGCCCAAGAGACCCAGTACTTC. It encodes CASSLIGTGLAQETQYF.

V gene TRBV6-4 combines with J gene TRBJ2-2; maybe TRBD1 (6 bases). CDR3 size: 14 residues. Per the germline V gene, CDR1 is MRHNA and CDR2 is SNTAGT. V was shortened by 6 bases and J by 8 bases, with 16 bases between the two germline ends. The chain's CDR3 is CASSEQGRSGELFF. The DNA for the CDR3 is TGTGCCAGCAGCGAACAGGGTCGTTCAGGGGAGCTGTTTTTT.

The chain is built from TRBV18 and TRBJ1-1; D is undetermined. CDR3 size: 14 residues. Per the germline V gene, CDR1 is KGHSH and CDR2 is LQKENI. The V gene lost 4 bases and the J gene lost 4 bases, with 13 bases spanning the gap. CDR3 DNA sequence: TGTGCCAGCTCACTCCGCGAGGAGGGCACTGAAGCTTTCTTT. Translation gives CASSLREEGTEAFF.

Only a few counts were recorded for this clone. V gene TRBV9 combines with J gene TRBJ2-1, with TRBD2 matching over 12 bases. The trim removed 2 bases at V and 9 bases at J, leaving 12 bases unmatched. This CDR3 has 17 amino acids. CDR1 and CDR2 from the germline V gene are SGDLS and YYNGEE. Here the CDR3 reads CASSVGGGGLAGSEQFF. The CDR3 region has the DNA TGTGCCAGCAGCGTGGGGGGAGGAGGACTAGCGGGAAGTGAGCAGTTCTTC.

This clone is a singleton in its sample. The chain carries TRBV6-4 and TRBJ2-7; TRBD2 matches at 9 bases. The CDR3 totals 15 residues. The V gene's germline CDR1 is MRHNA and CDR2 SNTAGT. Trimming took 4 bases from V and 0 from J; bases not matched to a gene: 4. In nucleotides, the CDR3 is TGTGCCAGCAGTGCCCGAGCGGGAGGCTCCTACGAGCAGTACTTC. Translation: CASSARAGGSYEQYF.

This clone was seen only once. This chain joins TRBV7-9 and TRBJ1-3; maybe TRBD1 (5 bases). CDR3 length: 15 amino acids. Between the trimmed V and J ends, which lost 5 bases and 0 bases, there was a span of 11 bases. The germline gives CDR1 SEHNR, CDR2 FQNEAQ (reference sequence). CDR3 DNA sequence: TGTGCCAGCAGCGTGACAGTGAGCTCTGGAAACACCATATATTTT. As protein: CASSVTVSSGNTIYF.

The genes are TRBV29-1 and TRBJ1-2, with D possibly being TRBD1 (6 bases). Germline CDR1 is SQVTM and CDR2 is ANQGSEA. The CDR3 sequence is 14 residues long. V was shortened by 4 bases and J by 3 bases, with 15 bases between the two germline ends. The CDR3, as DNA: TGCAGCGTTGCTAAGGACAGAGGGGACTATGGCTACACCTTC. It codes for CSVAKDRGDYGYTF.

The CDR3 reads CASSLGGLNTEAFF. DNA for the CDR3: TGCGCCAGCAGCTTGGGGGGGCTTAACACTGAAGCTTTCTTT. V usage is TRBV5-1 and J usage is TRBJ1-1; the D gene is possibly TRBD1 (6 bases). CDR1 SGHRS and CDR2 YFSETQ come from the germline V gene. V lost 0 bases, J lost 2 bases, and 8 bases lay in between. This CDR3 is built from 14 residues.

This chain uses TRBV5-1 with TRBJ2-3; D is unclear. Trimming left V 3 bases short and J 0 bases short, with 14 bases between. The CDR3 totals 16 residues. Germline V gene sequence: CDR1 SGHRS, CDR2 YFSETQ. CDR3 in amino acids: CASSSLPAQSTDTQYF. The CDR3, as DNA: TGCGCCAGCAGCTCGCTCCCCGCCCAGAGCACAGATACGCAGTATTTT. Looking up the rest from reference TRBV5-1 and TRBJ2-3 gives the full variable domain: KAGVTQTPRYLIKTRGQQVTLSCSPISGHRSVSWYQQTPGQGLQFLFEYFSETQRNKGNFPGRFSGRQFSNSRSEMNVSTLELGDSALYLCASSSLPAQSTDTQYFGPGTRLTVL.

This clone was seen a single time. The chain combines TRBV19 with TRBJ2-1, with 8 positions matching TRBD2. CDR1 is LNHDA and CDR2 is SQIVND in the germline V gene (reference sequence). The V gene end was trimmed by 7 bases and the J gene end by 0 bases; junction bases not matched to a gene: 11. The CDR3 has 17 residues. For the CDR3, the DNA is TGTGCCAGTAACGACGGGAGGGCCCTCAGCTCCTACAATGAGCAGTTCTTC. Translation gives CASNDGRALSSYNEQFF.

The CDR3 nucleotides are TGTGCCAGCAGTTACTTACAGGGGGAAGGAGCTTTCTTT. Protein sequence: CASSYLQGEGAFF. This rearrangement joins TRBV6-5 to TRBJ1-1, with TRBD1 matching over 8 bases. CDR1 and CDR2 from the germline V gene are MNHEY and SVGAGI. The CDR3 sequence is 13 residues long. J was trimmed by 10 bases and V by 1 base; bases with no gene match: 5.